These 29 T cell receptor beta chains came from one sample sequenced in a study of vaccination effects on CD4 cells after COVID-19. After expansion with viral peptide pools in the ViraFEST assay, antigen-specific CD4+ T cells were sequenced. Investigators separated out CD4+ T cells once 9 to 11 days of culture had passed. Vaccination of participants consisted of two doses of either the BNT162b2 or mRNA-1273 vaccine. The repertoire was sequenced with immunoSEQ multiplex PCR; TCRdb's copy has only in-frame clones and lacks some. The sample holds some 69,000 clones, about 74% seen once. No antigen has been assigned to these receptors. The sample was CD4+ T cells from PBMCs cultured with HCoV-229E spike peptides, taken after COVID-19 vaccination. These receptors all come from a human donor who received a COVID-19 vaccine.

The chain's CDR3 is CASRFQDTPYGYTF. The DNA of the CDR3 is TGTGCCAGCAGATTTCAGGACACTCCCTATGGCTACACCTTC. The chain is built from TRBV6-6 and TRBJ1-2; weak D call: TRBD1 (5 bases). Germline CDR1 is MNHNY and CDR2 is SVGAGI (reference sequence). CDR3 length equals 14 residues. The V end lost 6 bases, the J end lost 4 bases, and 15 bases lay between the germline ends.

The chain couples TRBV5-1 to TRBJ1-1; TRBD1 matches 7 bases. V trimming: 5 bases; J trimming: 0 bases; junction bases outside the gene matches: 10. CDR3 length: 16 amino acids. Germline V gene data show CDR1 as SGHRS and CDR2 as YFSETQ. CDR3 residues: CASRRDSAHMNTEAFF. CDR3 DNA: TGCGCCAGCAGGCGGGACAGTGCCCACATGAACACTGAAGCTTTCTTT.

The chain links TRBV28 to TRBJ2-3; D remains ambiguous. Deletions cut 5 bases from V and 1 base from J, with 13 bases between. Germline V CDR1 and CDR2: MDHEN, SYDVKM. The CDR3 length is 15 residues. CDR3 coding DNA: TGTGCCAGCAGTATCTGGACGGCCCGCACAGATACGCAGTATTTT. This encodes CASSIWTARTDTQYF.

This clone has just one count. The chain combines TRBV30 with TRBJ2-6, with TRBD1 matching over 12 bases. This CDR3 spans 15 amino acids. The V and J ends lost 7 bases and 2 bases, in that order; junction bases with no gene match: 3. Germline assignment: CDR1 GTSNPN and CDR2 SVGIG (reference sequence). This CDR3 reads CASGTGGPGANVLTF. The CDR3 coding sequence is TGTGCCTCCGGGACAGGGGGCCCTGGGGCCAACGTCCTGACTTTC.

A note on this clone: At the DNA level, this CDR3 is encoded by other sequences in the same sample as well. This sequence joins TRBV18 and TRBJ1-3, with 7 bases aligning to TRBD1. The CDR3 totals 14 residues. The junction had 4 bases not matched to a gene; V was cut back by 4 bases and J by 4 bases. The germline CDR1 and CDR2 sequences are KGHSH and LQKENI. The CDR3 DNA sequence: TGTGCCAGCTCACAGACAGGGAGCGGAAACACCATATATTTT. It codes for CASSQTGSGNTIYF.

This clone was detected once. The CDR3 coding sequence is TGTGCCAGCAGTACACGGACAGGGGTAGGGTATGGCTACACCTTC. It encodes CASSTRTGVGYGYTF. This chain connects TRBV27 to TRBJ1-2; TRBD1 agrees at 9 bases. V was clipped by 5 bases and J by 5 bases; unmatched bases: 9. The CDR3 extends over 15 amino acids. The germline CDR1 and CDR2 sequences are MNHEY and SMNVEV (reference sequence).

The V and J genes are TRBV18 and TRBJ1-1; 7 bases map to TRBD1. This CDR3 comprises 17 residues. V lost 1 base and J lost 1; bases outside the gene matches: 9. CDR1 is KGHSH, CDR2 LQKENI, per germline. The CDR3 here is CASSPRMLGQWNTEAFF. In DNA, the CDR3 is TGTGCCAGCTCACCACGGATGCTGGGACAGTGGAACACTGAAGCTTTCTTT.

This chain uses TRBV9 with TRBJ2-5; TRBD1 is a possible D gene (6 bases). The CDR3 totals 15 residues. Germline CDR1 and CDR2: SGDLS and YYNGEE. V was shortened by 4 bases and J by 9 bases, with 22 bases between the two germline ends. As DNA, the CDR3 is TGTGCCAGCAGCCGAGAACAGGGATCCGGGGTAGCCCAGTACTTC. Protein sequence: CASSREQGSGVAQYF. Supplemented by reference TRBV9 and TRBJ2-5, the full variable domain reads DSGVTQTPKHLITATGQRVTLRCSPRSGDLSVYWYQQSLDQGLQFLIQYYNGEERAKGNILERFSAQQFPDLHSELNLSSLELGDSALYFCASSREQGSGVAQYFGPGTRLLVL.

This chain joins TRBV28 and TRBJ2-7; unclear D gene. This CDR3 has 15 residues. Looked up from germline, CDR1 is MDHEN and CDR2 is SYDVKM. Between the trimmed V and J ends, which lost 2 bases and 7 bases, there was a span of 18 bases. CDR3 loop: CASSLNRQAFREQYV. CDR3 coding DNA: TGTGCCAGCAGTTTAAATCGGCAGGCCTTTCGGGAGCAGTACGTC.

V is TRBV18 and J is TRBJ2-5, with D perhaps TRBD1 or TRBD2 (6 bases each). V was pared by 1 base and J by 5 bases, with 17 bases between. The CDR3 runs 16 residues. The germline V gene encodes CDR1 KGHSH and CDR2 LQKENI. The CDR3 is CASSPLGRGGQETQYF. CDR3 nucleotide sequence: TGTGCCAGCTCACCACTGGGCAGGGGAGGACAGGAGACCCAGTACTTC.

The V gene is TRBV5-6, the J gene TRBJ1-4, with 10 bases fitting TRBD1. The germline CDR1 and CDR2 sequences are SGHDT and YYEEEE. This CDR3 has 15 amino acids. With 6 bases clipped from V and 0 bases from J, the junction kept 2 bases outside the gene matches. CDR3 protein: CASTGQGATNEKLFF. In DNA, the CDR3 is TGTGCCAGCACCGGACAGGGGGCAACTAATGAAAAACTGTTTTTT.

The chain joins TRBV3-1 (or the pseudogene TRBV3-2) to TRBJ1-3, with D possibly TRBD1 on 5 matching bases. Trimming took 4 bases from V and 2 from J, leaving 9 bases between them. The CDR3 is 14 residues long. Germline CDR1 is LGHDT and CDR2 is YNNKEL (reference sequence). CDR3 loop: CASSRGAPGNTIYF. The CDR3 DNA reads TGTGCCAGCAGCCGGGGCGCACCTGGAAACACCATATATTTT.

The rearrangement joins TRBV3-1 (or the pseudogene TRBV3-2) to TRBJ1-6; perhaps TRBD1 as D (5 bases). From germline, CDR1 is LGHDT and CDR2 YNNKEL (reference sequence). This CDR3 comprises 15 residues. With 2 bases removed from V and 11 bases from J, the gap between germline ends came to 16 bases. CDR3 DNA: TGTGCCAGCAGCCAAACGGGGGTTGAAAGGCCACCCCTCCACTTT. It is translated as CASSQTGVERPPLHF.

The chain recombines TRBV5-1 with TRBJ2-3, with 8 bases matching TRBD2. Trimming at V came to 0 bases and at J to 5 bases, leaving 11 bases not matched to a gene. From germline, CDR1 is SGHRS and CDR2 YFSETQ. The CDR3 sequence is 17 residues long. The CDR3 reads CASSLGKSGGVGDTQYF. As DNA, the CDR3 is TGCGCCAGCAGCTTGGGGAAAAGCGGGGGAGTTGGAGATACGCAGTATTTT.

The chain employs TRBV29-1 and TRBJ2-3, with 8 bases identical to TRBD1. CDR3 size: 15 residues. Germline trimming cut 7 bases from V and 0 bases from J; bases unmatched to any gene: 9. Germline V gives CDR1 SQVTM, CDR2 ANQGSEA. CDR3 protein: CSARRQGISTDTQYF. The CDR3 DNA sequence: TGCAGCGCCCGGCGACAGGGGATTAGCACAGATACGCAGTATTTT.

V gene TRBV18 combines with J gene TRBJ2-3; 7 bases align to TRBD1. CDR3 length: 16 amino acids. Germline loops: CDR1 KGHSH, CDR2 LQKENI. V lost 2 bases, J lost 0 bases, and 5 bases stayed unmatched. The CDR3: CASSPGTASSTDTQYF. The DNA for the CDR3 is TGTGCCAGCTCACCAGGGACAGCTTCTAGCACAGATACGCAGTATTTT. The full variable domain, in which reference TRBV18 and TRBJ2-3 provide the parts outside the CDR3, is NAGVMQNPRHLVRRRGQEARLRCSPMKGHSHVYWYRQLPEEGLKFMVYLQKENIIDESGMPKERFSAEFPKEGPSILRIQQVVRGDSAAYFCASSPGTASSTDTQYFGPGTRLTVL.

This chain uses TRBV2 with TRBJ1-4; D perhaps matches TRBD1 (5 bases). CDR1 and CDR2 from the germline V gene are SNHLY and FYNNEI. With 6 bases removed from V and 5 bases from J, the gap between germline ends came to 10 bases. The CDR3 consists of 13 residues. The CDR3 reads CASRRGGNEKLFF. The CDR3 DNA follows: TGTGCCAGCAGAAGGGGCGGGAATGAAAAACTGTTTTTT.

The rearrangement links TRBV5-4 to TRBJ1-1; perhaps TRBD1 as D (6 bases). CDR1 is SGHNT, CDR2 YYREEE, per germline (reference sequence). The V and J ends lost 6 bases and 2 bases respectively, with 20 bases between them. The CDR3 has 16 residues. The CDR3 bases are TGTGCCAGCACCATTGCCCCAGGGGAAAAAAACACTGAAGCTTTCTTT. This sequence encodes CASTIAPGEKNTEAFF.

The table lists this clone with a few counts. The sample has other DNA sequences that encode this CDR3 too. The chain has TRBV12-3 or TRBV12-4 and TRBJ1-2; possibly TRBD1 for D (5 bases). The CDR3 is 13 residues long. Trimming took 1 base from V and 4 from J, leaving 7 bases between them. The CDR3 sequence: CASSLGQGYGYTF. CDR3 nucleotides: TGTGCCAGCAGTTTAGGGCAGGGCTATGGCTACACCTTC.

The CDR3 sequence is CASSPYGTTGPGELFF. CDR3 DNA sequence: TGTGCCAGCAGCCCCTACGGGACTACTGGCCCCGGGGAGCTGTTTTTT. The chain couples TRBV9 to TRBJ2-2; 7 positions match TRBD2. The CDR3 consists of 16 residues. After removal of 4 bases from V and 6 bases from J, the junction contained 12 bases not matched to a gene. From germline, CDR1 is SGDLS and CDR2 YYNGEE. The whole variable domain, remainder taken from reference TRBV9 and TRBJ2-2, is DSGVTQTPKHLITATGQRVTLRCSPRSGDLSVYWYQQSLDQGLQFLIQYYNGEERAKGNILERFSAQQFPDLHSELNLSSLELGDSALYFCASSPYGTTGPGELFFGEGSRLTVL.

The CDR3 is CASSQENYGYTF. The CDR3 bases are TGTGCCAGCAGCCAGGAAAACTATGGCTACACCTTC. J is TRBJ1-2 and V is TRBV2; D not certain. V was trimmed by 6 bases and J by 2 bases, leaving 7 bases between them. This CDR3 region has 12 residues. Germline V gives CDR1 SNHLY, CDR2 FYNNEI.

This chain links TRBV4-3 with TRBJ2-4, with D possibly matching TRBD2 (5 bases). Trimming removed 4 bases from V and 4 bases from J, with 14 bases in between. This CDR3 comprises 15 residues. The germline gives CDR1 LGHNA, CDR2 YSLEER. CDR3 bases: TGCGCCAGCAGCCTAGATTGGGAGCGAAAAAACATTCAGTACTTC. Translating gives CASSLDWERKNIQYF.

The chain couples TRBV29-1 to TRBJ1-2; D gene ambiguous. The CDR3 is 15 residues long. Trimming left V 4 bases short and J 2 bases short, with 17 bases between. Germline V gene sequence: CDR1 SQVTM, CDR2 ANQGSEA. The CDR3 here is CSVGGNSQKNYGYTF. DNA of the CDR3: TGCAGCGTTGGAGGGAACAGCCAAAAAAACTATGGCTACACCTTC. Together with reference TRBV29-1 and TRBJ1-2, the CDR3 gives the full variable domain: SAVISQKPSRDICQRGTSLTIQCQVDSQVTMMFWYRQQPGQSLTLIATANQGSEATYESGFVIDKFPISRPNLTFSTLTVSNMSPEDSSIYLCSVGGNSQKNYGYTFGSGTRLTVV.

The CDR3 region is CASSPTGTQPQHF. The CDR3 coding sequence is TGTGCCAGCTCACCTACAGGGACTCAGCCCCAGCATTTT. The chain has TRBV18 and TRBJ1-5; D possibly corresponds to TRBD1 (6 bases). There are 13 residues in the CDR3. In germline, CDR1 is KGHSH, CDR2 LQKENI. The V end lost 3 bases, the J end lost 6 bases, and 9 bases lay between the germline ends.

The rearrangement joins TRBV6-2 or TRBV6-3 to TRBJ2-2; D call uncertain. Trimming stripped 2 bases from V and 3 bases from J, with 7 bases between. This CDR3 region has 14 residues. Germline V gives CDR1 MNHEY, CDR2 SVGEGT. The DNA for the CDR3 is TGTGCCAGCAGTTACCCCGGGTACACCGGGGAGCTGTTTTTT. It encodes CASSYPGYTGELFF.

The count of this clone is one. V is TRBV6-4 and J is TRBJ1-2, with 7 bases aligning to TRBD1. Germline CDR1 is MRHNA and CDR2 is SNTAGT. The CDR3 sequence is 15 residues long. J was trimmed by 0 bases and V by 3 bases; bases with no gene match: 4. The CDR3 coding sequence is TGTGCCAGCAGTGAAGACAGGGAAGCTAACTATGGCTACACCTTC. Translated, it gives CASSEDREANYGYTF.

V and J are TRBV18 and TRBJ2-2; D gene ambiguous. Looked up from germline, CDR1 is KGHSH and CDR2 is LQKENI. The CDR3 loop spans 15 amino acids. Trimming removed 3 bases from V and 6 bases from J, with 14 bases in between. The CDR3 sequence: CASSPFSFLAGELFF. The DNA for the CDR3 is TGTGCCAGCTCACCCTTCAGTTTCCTAGCCGGGGAGCTGTTTTTT.

V and J are TRBV2 and TRBJ1-5; D unclear. The CDR3 has 11 residues. The germline V gene encodes CDR1 SNHLY and CDR2 FYNNEI. Trimming pared 6 bases from V and 3 bases from J, leaving 3 bases between. The CDR3 reads CASSNNQPQHF. The CDR3 DNA reads as TGTGCCAGCAGCAACAATCAGCCCCAGCATTTT.

This chain connects TRBV5-1 to TRBJ2-5, with TRBD1 as a possible D gene (5 bases). V was pared by 2 bases and J by 2 bases, with 13 bases between. CDR1 is SGHRS and CDR2 is YFSETQ in the germline V gene. The CDR3 is 15 residues long. As DNA, the CDR3 is TGCGCCAGCAGCTTTACAACAGGCGTTCAAGAGACCCAGTACTTC. It translates to CASSFTTGVQETQYF.